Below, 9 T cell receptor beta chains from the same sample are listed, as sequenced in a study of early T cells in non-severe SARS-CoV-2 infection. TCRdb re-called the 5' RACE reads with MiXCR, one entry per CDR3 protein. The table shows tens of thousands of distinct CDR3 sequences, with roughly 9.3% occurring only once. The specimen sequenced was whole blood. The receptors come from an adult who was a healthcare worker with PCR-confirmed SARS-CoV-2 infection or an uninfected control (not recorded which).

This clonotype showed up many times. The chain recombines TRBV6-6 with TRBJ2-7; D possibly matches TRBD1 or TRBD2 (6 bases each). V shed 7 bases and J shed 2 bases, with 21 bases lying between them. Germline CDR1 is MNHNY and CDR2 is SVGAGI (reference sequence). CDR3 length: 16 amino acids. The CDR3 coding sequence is TGTGCCAGCAAGGGGGATCTGGGGCGGGACCCCTACGAGCAGTACTTC. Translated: CASKGDLGRDPYEQYF.

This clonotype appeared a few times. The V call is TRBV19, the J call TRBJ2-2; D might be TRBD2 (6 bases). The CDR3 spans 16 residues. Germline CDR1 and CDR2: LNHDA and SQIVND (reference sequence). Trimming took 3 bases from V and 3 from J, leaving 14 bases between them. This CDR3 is CASSIQFRGYTGELFF. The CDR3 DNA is TGTGCCAGTAGTATCCAGTTCCGGGGGTACACCGGGGAGCTGTTTTTT.

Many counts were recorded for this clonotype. The CDR3 bases are TGTGCCAGTCTCAACAGGTCCTGGGGTCAGCCCCAGCATTTT. This codes for CASLNRSWGQPQHF. V and J are TRBV21-1 and TRBJ1-5; TRBD1 was called by the table and not checked on the DNA. TRBV21-1 is a documented pseudogene. CDR3 length: 14 amino acids.

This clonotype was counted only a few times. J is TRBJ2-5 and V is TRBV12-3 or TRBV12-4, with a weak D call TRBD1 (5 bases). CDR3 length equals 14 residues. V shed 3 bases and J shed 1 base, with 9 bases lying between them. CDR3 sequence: CASSLWTRQETQYF. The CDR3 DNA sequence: TGTGCCAGCAGTTTGTGGACACGCCAAGAGACCCAGTACTTC.

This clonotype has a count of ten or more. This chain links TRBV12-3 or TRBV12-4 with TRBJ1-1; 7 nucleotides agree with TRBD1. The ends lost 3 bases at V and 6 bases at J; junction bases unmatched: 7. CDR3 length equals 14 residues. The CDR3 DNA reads TGTGCCAGCAGTTTTACTACAGGGGTTCCTGAAGCTTTCTTT. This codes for CASSFTTGVPEAFF.

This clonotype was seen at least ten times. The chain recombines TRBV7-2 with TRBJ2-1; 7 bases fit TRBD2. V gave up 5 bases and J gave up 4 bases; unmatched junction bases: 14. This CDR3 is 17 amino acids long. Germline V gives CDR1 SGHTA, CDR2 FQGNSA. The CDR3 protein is CASSPRRAGARYNEQFF. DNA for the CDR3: TGTGCCAGCAGCCCACGGAGGGCGGGAGCGCGGTACAATGAGCAGTTCTTC. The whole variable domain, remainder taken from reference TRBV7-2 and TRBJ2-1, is GAGVSQSPSNKVTEKGKDVELRCDPISGHTALYWYRQSLGQGLEFLIYFQGNSAPDKSGLPSDRFSAERTGGSVSTLTIQRTQQEDSAVYLCASSPRRAGARYNEQFFGPGTRLTVL.

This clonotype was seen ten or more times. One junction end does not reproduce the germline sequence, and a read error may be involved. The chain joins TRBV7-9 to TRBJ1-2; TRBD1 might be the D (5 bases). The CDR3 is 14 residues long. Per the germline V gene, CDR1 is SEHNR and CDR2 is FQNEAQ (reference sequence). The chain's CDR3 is CASGFPGRSYGYTF. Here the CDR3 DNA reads TGTGCCAGCGGCTTCCCGGGACGCAGCTATGGCTACACCTTC.

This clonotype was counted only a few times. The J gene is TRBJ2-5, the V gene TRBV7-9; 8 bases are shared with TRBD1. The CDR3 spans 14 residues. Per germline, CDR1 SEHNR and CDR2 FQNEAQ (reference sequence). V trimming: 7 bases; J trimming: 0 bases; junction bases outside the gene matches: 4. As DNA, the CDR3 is TGTGCCAGCATCTCAGGGGGCTACCAAGAGACCCAGTACTTC. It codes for CASISGGYQETQYF.

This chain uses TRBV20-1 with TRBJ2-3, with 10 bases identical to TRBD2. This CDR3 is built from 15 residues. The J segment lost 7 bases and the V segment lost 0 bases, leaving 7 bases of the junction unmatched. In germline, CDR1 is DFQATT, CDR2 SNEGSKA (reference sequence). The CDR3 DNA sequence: TGCAGTGCTAGAGATGGGGGACTAGCGTTAAATACGCAGTATTTT. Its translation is CSARDGGLALNTQYF.